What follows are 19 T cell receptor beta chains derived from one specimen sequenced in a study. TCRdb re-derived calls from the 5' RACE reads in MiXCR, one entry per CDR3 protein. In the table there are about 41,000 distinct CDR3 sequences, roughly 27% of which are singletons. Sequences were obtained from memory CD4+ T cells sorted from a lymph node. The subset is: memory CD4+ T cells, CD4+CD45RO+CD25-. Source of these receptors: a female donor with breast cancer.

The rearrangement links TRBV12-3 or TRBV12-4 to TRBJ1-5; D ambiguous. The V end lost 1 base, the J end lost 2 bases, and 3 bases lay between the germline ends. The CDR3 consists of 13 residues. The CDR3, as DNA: TGTGCCAGCAGTTTAGTACGCAATCAGCCCCAGCATTTT. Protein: CASSLVRNQPQHF.

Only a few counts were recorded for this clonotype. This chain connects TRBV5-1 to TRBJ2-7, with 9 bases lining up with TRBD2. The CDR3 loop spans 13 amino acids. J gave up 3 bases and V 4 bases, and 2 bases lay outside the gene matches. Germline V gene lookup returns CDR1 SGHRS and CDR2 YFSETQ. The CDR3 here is CASSPTSGYEQYF. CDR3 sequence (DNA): TGCGCCAGCAGCCCGACTAGCGGCTACGAGCAGTACTTC. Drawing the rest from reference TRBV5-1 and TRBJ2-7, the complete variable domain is KAGVTQTPRYLIKTRGQQVTLSCSPISGHRSVSWYQQTPGQGLQFLFEYFSETQRNKGNFPGRFSGRQFSNSRSEMNVSTLELGDSALYLCASSPTSGYEQYFGPGTRLTVT.

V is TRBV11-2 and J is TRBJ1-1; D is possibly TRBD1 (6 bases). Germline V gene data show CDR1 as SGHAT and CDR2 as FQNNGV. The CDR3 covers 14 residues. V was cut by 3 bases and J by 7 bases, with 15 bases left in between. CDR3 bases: TGTGCCAGCAGCTTTGGGGGCCAGGGGCTTGAAGCTTTCTTT. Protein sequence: CASSFGGQGLEAFF. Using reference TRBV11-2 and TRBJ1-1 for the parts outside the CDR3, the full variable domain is EAGVAQSPRYKIIEKRQSVAFWCNPISGHATLYWYQQILGQGPKLLIQFQNNGVVDDSQLPKDRFSAERLKGVDSTLKIQPAKLEDSAVYLCASSFGGQGLEAFFGQGTRLTVV.

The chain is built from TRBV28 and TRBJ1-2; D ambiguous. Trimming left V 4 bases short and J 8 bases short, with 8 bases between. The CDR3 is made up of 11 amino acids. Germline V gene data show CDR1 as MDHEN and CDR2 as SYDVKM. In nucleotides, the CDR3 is TGTGCCAGCAGTTCCGCTACGGGCTACACCTTC. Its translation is CASSSATGYTF.

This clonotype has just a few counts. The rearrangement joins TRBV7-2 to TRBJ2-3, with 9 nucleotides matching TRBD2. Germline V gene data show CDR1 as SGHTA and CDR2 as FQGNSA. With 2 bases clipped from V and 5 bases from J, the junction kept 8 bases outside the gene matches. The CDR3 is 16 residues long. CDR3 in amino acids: CASSLLGSGGLDTQYF. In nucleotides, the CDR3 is TGTGCCAGCAGCTTACTGGGTAGCGGGGGATTAGATACGCAGTATTTT.

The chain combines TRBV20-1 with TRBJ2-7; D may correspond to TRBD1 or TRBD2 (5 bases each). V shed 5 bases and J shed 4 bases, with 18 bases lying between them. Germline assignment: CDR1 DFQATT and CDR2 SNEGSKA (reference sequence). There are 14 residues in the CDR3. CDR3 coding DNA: TGCAGTGCTGCGTTGGGGGACGACGGGTACGAGCAGTACTTC. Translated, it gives CSAALGDDGYEQYF.

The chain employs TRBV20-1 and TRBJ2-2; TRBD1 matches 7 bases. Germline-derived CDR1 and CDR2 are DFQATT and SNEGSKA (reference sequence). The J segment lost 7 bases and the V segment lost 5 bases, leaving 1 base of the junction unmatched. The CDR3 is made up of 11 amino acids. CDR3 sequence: CSARDSGELFF. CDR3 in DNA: TGCAGTGCTCGGGACAGCGGGGAGCTGTTTTTT.

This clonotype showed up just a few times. The chain's CDR3 is CASSQDPGAGELFF. The CDR3 region has the DNA TGTGCCAGCAGCCAAGATCCAGGGGCCGGGGAGCTGTTTTTT. The J gene is TRBJ2-2, the V gene TRBV4-2, with D perhaps matching TRBD1 (6 bases). V dropped 0 bases and J dropped 6 bases, with 8 bases sitting between them. The CDR3 is made up of 14 amino acids. Germline CDR1 LGHNA, CDR2 YNFKEQ.

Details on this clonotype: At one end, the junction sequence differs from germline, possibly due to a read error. CDR3 loop: CASSRNGETQYF. The CDR3, as DNA: TGTGCTAGCAGCAGAAATGGAGAGACCCAGTACTTC. The chain is built from TRBV7-7 and TRBJ2-5; no reliable D call. Germline-derived CDR1 and CDR2 are SSHAT and FNYEAQ (reference sequence). This CDR3 is built from 12 residues.

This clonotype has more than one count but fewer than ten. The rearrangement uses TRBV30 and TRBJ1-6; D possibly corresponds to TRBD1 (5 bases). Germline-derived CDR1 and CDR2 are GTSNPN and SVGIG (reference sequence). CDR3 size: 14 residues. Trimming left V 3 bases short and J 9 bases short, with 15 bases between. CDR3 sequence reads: CAWSDGTALSPLHF. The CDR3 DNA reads TGTGCCTGGAGCGACGGGACGGCCCTTTCACCCCTCCACTTT.

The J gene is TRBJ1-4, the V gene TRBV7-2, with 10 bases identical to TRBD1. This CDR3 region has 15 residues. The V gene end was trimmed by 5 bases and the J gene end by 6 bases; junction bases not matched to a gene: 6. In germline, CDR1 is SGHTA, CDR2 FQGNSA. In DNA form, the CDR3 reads TGTGCCAGCAGCCTCGCCGGGACAGGGGATGAAAAACTGTTTTTT. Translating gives CASSLAGTGDEKLFF.

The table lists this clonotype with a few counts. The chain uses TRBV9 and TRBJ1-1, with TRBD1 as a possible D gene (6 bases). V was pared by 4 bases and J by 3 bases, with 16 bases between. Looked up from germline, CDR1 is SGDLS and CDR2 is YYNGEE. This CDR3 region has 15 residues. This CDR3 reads CASSRGGAGDTEAFF. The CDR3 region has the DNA TGTGCCAGCAGCCGTGGGGGGGCGGGGGACACTGAAGCTTTCTTT. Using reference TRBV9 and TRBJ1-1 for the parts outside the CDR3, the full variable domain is DSGVTQTPKHLITATGQRVTLRCSPRSGDLSVYWYQQSLDQGLQFLIQYYNGEERAKGNILERFSAQQFPDLHSELNLSSLELGDSALYFCASSRGGAGDTEAFFGQGTRLTVV.

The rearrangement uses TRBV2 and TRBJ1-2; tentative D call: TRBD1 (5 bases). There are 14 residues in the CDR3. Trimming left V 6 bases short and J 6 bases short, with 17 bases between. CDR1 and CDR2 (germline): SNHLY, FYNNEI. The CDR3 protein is CASRRQGRLDGYTF. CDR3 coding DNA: TGTGCCAGCAGGCGGCAGGGAAGACTCGATGGCTACACCTTC.

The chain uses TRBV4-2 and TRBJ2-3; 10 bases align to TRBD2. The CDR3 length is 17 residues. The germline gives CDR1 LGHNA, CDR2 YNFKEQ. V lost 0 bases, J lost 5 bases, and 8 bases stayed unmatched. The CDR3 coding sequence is TGTGCCAGCAGCCAAGATTTCGCTAGCGGGAGTGTAGATACGCAGTATTTT. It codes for CASSQDFASGSVDTQYF.

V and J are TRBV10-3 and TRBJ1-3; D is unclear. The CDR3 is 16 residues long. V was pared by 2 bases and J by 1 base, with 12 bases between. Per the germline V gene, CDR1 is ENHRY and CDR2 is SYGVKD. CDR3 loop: CAISEVKRASGNTIYF. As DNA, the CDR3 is TGTGCCATCAGTGAGGTTAAAAGGGCTTCTGGAAACACCATATATTTT.

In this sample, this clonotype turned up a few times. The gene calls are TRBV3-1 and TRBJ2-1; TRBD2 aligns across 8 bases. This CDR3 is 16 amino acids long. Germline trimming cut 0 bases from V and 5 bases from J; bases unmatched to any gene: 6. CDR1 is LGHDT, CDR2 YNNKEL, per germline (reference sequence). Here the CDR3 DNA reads TGTGCCAGCAGCCAAGATCAGCGGGAGCGGAACAATGAGCAGTTCTTC. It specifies CASSQDQRERNNEQFF.

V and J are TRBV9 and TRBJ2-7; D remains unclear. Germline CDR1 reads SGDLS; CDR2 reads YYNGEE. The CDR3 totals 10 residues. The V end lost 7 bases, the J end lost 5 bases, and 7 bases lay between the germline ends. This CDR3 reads CASGEHEQYF. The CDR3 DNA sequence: TGTGCCAGCGGGGAACACGAGCAGTACTTC.

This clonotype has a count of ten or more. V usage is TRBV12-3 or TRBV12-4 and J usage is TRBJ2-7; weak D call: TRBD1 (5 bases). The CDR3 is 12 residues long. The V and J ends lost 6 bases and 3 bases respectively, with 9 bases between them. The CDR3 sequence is CASSPDSYEQYF. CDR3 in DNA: TGTGCCAGCAGCCCAGACAGCTACGAGCAGTACTTC.

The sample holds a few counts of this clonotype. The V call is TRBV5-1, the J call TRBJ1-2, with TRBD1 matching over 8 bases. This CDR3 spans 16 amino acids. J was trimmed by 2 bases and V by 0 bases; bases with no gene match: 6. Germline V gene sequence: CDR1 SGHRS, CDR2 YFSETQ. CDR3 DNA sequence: TGCGCCAGCAGCTTGGGACAGGGGAGGACCAACTATGGCTACACCTTC. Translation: CASSLGQGRTNYGYTF.